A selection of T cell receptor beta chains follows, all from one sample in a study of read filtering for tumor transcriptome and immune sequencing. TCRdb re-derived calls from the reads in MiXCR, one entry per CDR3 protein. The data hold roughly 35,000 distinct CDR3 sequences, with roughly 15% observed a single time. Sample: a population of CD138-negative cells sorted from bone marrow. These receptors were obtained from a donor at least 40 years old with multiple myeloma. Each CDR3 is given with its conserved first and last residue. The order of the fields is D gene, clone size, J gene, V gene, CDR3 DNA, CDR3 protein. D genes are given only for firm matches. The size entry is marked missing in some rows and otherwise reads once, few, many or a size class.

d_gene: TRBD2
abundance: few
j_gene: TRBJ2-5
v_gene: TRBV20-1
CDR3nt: TGCAGTGCGCGAGTAGCGGGAGGACCCTTGGCCCAGTACTTC
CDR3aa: CSARVAGGPLAQYF

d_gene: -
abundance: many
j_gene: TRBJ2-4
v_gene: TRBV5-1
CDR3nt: TGCGCCAGCAGCCCGGGGACTGGTGGGTCGTTAAACATTCAGTACTTC
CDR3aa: CASSPGTGGSLNIQYF

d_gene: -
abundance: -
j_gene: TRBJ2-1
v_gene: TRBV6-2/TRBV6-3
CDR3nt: TGTGCCAGCAGTTCGACGGCCCGGGGCGAGCAGCTCTTC
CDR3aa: CASSSTARGEQLF

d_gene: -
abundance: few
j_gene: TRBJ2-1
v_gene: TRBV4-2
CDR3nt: TGTGCCAGCAGCCAAGCACGAGCAGCTTACAATGAGCAGTTCTTC
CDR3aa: CASSQARAAYNEQFF

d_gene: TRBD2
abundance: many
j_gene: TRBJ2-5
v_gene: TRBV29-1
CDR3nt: TGCAGCGTTGGGGGGACTAGGGGAGAGACCCAGTACTTC
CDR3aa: CSVGGTRGETQYF

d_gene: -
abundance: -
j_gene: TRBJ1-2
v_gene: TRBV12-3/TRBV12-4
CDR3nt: TGTGCCAGCAGTTTTCAGGGTCCGAATAGCTACACCTTC
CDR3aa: CASSFQGPNSYTF

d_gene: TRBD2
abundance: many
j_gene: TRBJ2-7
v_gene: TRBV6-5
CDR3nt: TGTGCCAGCAGTTCCTCGACTAGCGGGAACTCCTACGAGCAGTACTTC
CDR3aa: CASSSSTSGNSYEQYF

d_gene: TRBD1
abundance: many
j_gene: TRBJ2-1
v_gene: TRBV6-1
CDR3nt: TGTGCCAGCAGCCGAACAGGGGAGAATGAGCAGTTCTTC
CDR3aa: CASSRTGENEQFF

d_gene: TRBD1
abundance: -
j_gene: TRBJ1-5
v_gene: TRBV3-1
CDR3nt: TGTGCCAGCAGCCCGGGACAGGGGCTCAATCAGCCCCAGCATTTT
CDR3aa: CASSPGQGLNQPQHF

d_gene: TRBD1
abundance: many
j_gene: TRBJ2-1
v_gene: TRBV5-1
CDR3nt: TGCGCCAGCAGCTTCGGACAGGGGGCCTACAATGAGCAGTTCTTC
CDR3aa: CASSFGQGAYNEQFF

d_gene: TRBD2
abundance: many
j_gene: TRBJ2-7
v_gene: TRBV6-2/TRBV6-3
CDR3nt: TGTGCCAGCAGCCAACATGCCATCGCCACTAGCGGGAGCGAGCAGTACTTC
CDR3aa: CASSQHAIATSGSEQYF

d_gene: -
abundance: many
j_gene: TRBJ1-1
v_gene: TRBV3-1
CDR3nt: TGTGCCAGCAGCCATGAAGCTCGAGGGGCGAACACTGAAGCTTTCTTT
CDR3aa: CASSHEARGANTEAFF

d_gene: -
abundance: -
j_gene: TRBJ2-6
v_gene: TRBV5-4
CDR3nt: TGTGCCACCACTGACGGATTGACGCCTGGGGCCAACGTCCTGACTTTC
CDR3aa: CATTDGLTPGANVLTF

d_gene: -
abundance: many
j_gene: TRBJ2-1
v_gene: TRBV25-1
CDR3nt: TGTGCCAGCAGAGACAGCCTGAGCTCCTACAATGAGCAGTTCTTC
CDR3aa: CASRDSLSSYNEQFF

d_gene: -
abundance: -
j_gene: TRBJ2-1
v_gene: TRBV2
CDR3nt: TGTGCCAGCAAGCCCCACCAGGGGAATGAGCAGTTCTTC
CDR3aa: CASKPHQGNEQFF

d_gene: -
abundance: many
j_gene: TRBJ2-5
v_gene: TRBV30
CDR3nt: TGTGCCTGGAGTAGGAATTCTAAAGAGACCCAGTACTTC
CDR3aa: CAWSRNSKETQYF